This T cell receptor beta chain was recorded in a study of blood T cells in healthy people across ages. Combining a sample-barcoded 5' primer with a J-beta primer mix, a second PCR ran for about 7 to 12 cycles. With 12 random nucleotides, a template-switch adaptor tagged each individual cDNA molecule. TCRdb re-called the 5' RACE reads with MiXCR, one entry per CDR3 protein. The sample records about 670,000 distinct CDR3 sequences, around 43% being singletons. Germline V gene lookup returns CDR1 KGHDR and CDR2 SFDVKD. The V gene lost 5 bases and the J gene lost 0 bases, with 13 bases spanning the gap. The CDR3 spans 15 residues. Peripheral blood samples of around 9.3 milliliters were drawn from each donor.

V gene TRBV24-1 combines with J gene TRBJ2-7, with D tentatively TRBD2 (6 bases). Sequencing was done on a sample of blood. This sequence originates from an elderly man in good health. DNA of the CDR3: TGTGCCACCAGTGCGGAGGGCGCCTACTCCTACGAGCAGTACTTC. This codes for CATSAEGAYSYEQYF.